One sample yielded the 29 T cell receptor beta chains listed below, sequenced in a study of cytomegalovirus exposure and HLA in healthy donors. The primer mix had 60 Vbeta and 13 Jbeta primers. This table comes from immunoSEQ multiplex PCR, and its TCRdb copy is limited to in-frame clones, with some not included. There are roughly 250,000 clones in the sample; 70% to 90% occur only once, and 2% to 2.5% lies in the top ten. The source material was PBMCs. These receptors were obtained from a woman aged 40 to 49 in good health and CMV-seropositive.

The V and J genes are TRBV12-2 and TRBJ2-7; no DNA check was done on the table's D call, TRBD1. TRBV12-2 corresponds to a pseudogene. The CDR3 sequence is 13 residues long. The CDR3 region has the DNA TGTGCAAGTCCCCGACAGGGCCCATGCGAGCAGTACTTC. Translated: CASPRQGPCEQYF.

CDR3 in DNA: TGCAGCGTTGAAGAGGACAGAAGTGAAAAACTGTTTTTT. It codes for CSVEEDRSEKLFF. The V call is TRBV29-1, the J call TRBJ1-4; weak D call: TRBD1 (6 bases). The V end lost 0 bases, the J end lost 7 bases, and 9 bases lay between the germline ends. The length of the CDR3 is 13 residues. From germline, CDR1 is SQVTM and CDR2 ANQGSEA.

CDR3 loop: CAWSVSGASTDTQYF. CDR3 bases: TGTGCCTGGAGTGTATCAGGGGCTAGCACAGATACGCAGTATTTT. The V and J genes are TRBV30 and TRBJ2-3, with D possibly TRBD1 on 6 matching bases. The V end was cut by 0 bases, the J end by 0 bases, with 10 bases between. The CDR3 has 15 amino acids. Per the germline V gene, CDR1 is GTSNPN and CDR2 is SVGIG (reference sequence). The whole variable domain, filled in from reference TRBV30 and TRBJ2-3, reads SQTIHQWPATLVQPVGSPLSLECTVEGTSNPNLYWYRQAAGRGLQLLFYSVGIGQISSEVPQNLSASRPQDRQFILSSKKLLLSDSGFYLCAWSVSGASTDTQYFGPGTRLTVL.

The chain is built from TRBV15 and TRBJ1-4; 7 positions match TRBD1. The CDR3 consists of 15 residues. V shed 4 bases, J shed 5 bases, and the junction held 7 bases outside the gene matches. Germline CDR1 and CDR2: LNHNV and YYDKDF (reference sequence). The CDR3, as DNA: TGTGCCACCAGCACTTCCCCGGACAGGAATGAAAAACTGTTTTTT. Protein product: CATSTSPDRNEKLFF. The variable domain in full, with the rest retrieved from reference TRBV15 and TRBJ1-4, is DAMVIQNPRYQVTQFGKPVTLSCSQTLNHNVMYWYQQKSSQAPKLLFHYYDKDFNNEADTPDNFQSRRPNTSFCFLDIRSPGLGDTAMYLCATSTSPDRNEKLFFGSGTQLSVL.

The chain is built from TRBV19 and TRBJ2-1, with 8 nucleotides matching TRBD1. The germline gives CDR1 LNHDA, CDR2 SQIVND (reference sequence). With V trimmed by 4 bases and J by 5 bases, 4 bases remained unmatched. The length of the CDR3 is 14 residues. As DNA, the CDR3 is TGTGCCAGTAGTAAGGCGACAGGGGACAATGAGCAGTTCTTC. Translation: CASSKATGDNEQFF.

The table lists this clone with a count of one. The rearrangement uses TRBV7-8 and TRBJ2-5, with D unclear. V was clipped by 5 bases and J by 4 bases, with 5 bases between them. The length of the CDR3 is 11 residues. In germline, CDR1 is SGHVS, CDR2 FQNEAQ. The CDR3 nucleotides read TGTGCCAGCAGCCGTGTAGAGACCCAGTACTTC. Protein product: CASSRVETQYF.

The rearrangement links TRBV7-9 to TRBJ1-2; TRBD1 matches 8 bases. V gave up 4 bases and J gave up 8 bases; unmatched junction bases: 9. Germline V gives CDR1 SEHNR, CDR2 FQNEAQ (reference sequence). There are 14 residues in the CDR3. DNA for the CDR3: TGTGCCAGCAGCTACGGACAGGGATTTGGGGGCTACACCTTC. Translating it yields CASSYGQGFGGYTF. The complete variable domain, with remaining parts taken from reference TRBV7-9 and TRBJ1-2, reads DTGVSQNPRHKITKRGQNVTFRCDPISEHNRLYWYRQTLGQGPEFLTYFQNEAQLEKSRLLSDRFSAERPKGSFSTLEIQRTEQGDSAMYLCASSYGQGFGGYTFGSGTRLTVV.

The rearrangement uses TRBV5-6 and TRBJ1-1, with D maybe TRBD1 (6 bases). V was clipped by 3 bases and J by 1 base, with 10 bases between them. This CDR3 contains 14 residues. Germline-derived CDR1 and CDR2 are SGHDT and YYEEEE. This CDR3 reads CASSWMDRNTEAFF. The DNA of the CDR3 is TGTGCCAGCAGCTGGATGGACAGGAACACTGAAGCTTTCTTT.

V and J are TRBV7-9 and TRBJ2-7; 7 nucleotides match TRBD1. V was clipped by 1 base and J by 3 bases; unmatched bases: 6. Germline assignment: CDR1 SEHNR and CDR2 FQNEAQ (reference sequence). The CDR3 covers 15 residues. The CDR3 here is CASSLGTGAFYEQYF. Written as DNA, the CDR3 is TGTGCCAGCAGCTTAGGGACAGGTGCTTTCTACGAGCAGTACTTC.

The chain couples TRBV11-2 to TRBJ2-7, with a possible D match to TRBD2 (7 bases). Germline values: CDR1 SGHAT, CDR2 FQNNGV. The ends were cut back, 5 bases at V and 5 bases at J, with 16 bases in the middle. The CDR3 loop spans 14 amino acids. The CDR3 DNA reads TGTGCCAGCAGCCAGGGGCCGGGGACTAACGAGCAGTACTTC. This translates into CASSQGPGTNEQYF. Combining the CDR3 with reference TRBV11-2 and TRBJ2-7 gives the whole variable domain EAGVAQSPRYKIIEKRQSVAFWCNPISGHATLYWYQQILGQGPKLLIQFQNNGVVDDSQLPKDRFSAERLKGVDSTLKIQPAKLEDSAVYLCASSQGPGTNEQYFGPGTRLTVT.

V and J are TRBV7-6 and TRBJ2-1; no clear D. Trimming left V 1 base short and J 0 bases short, with 7 bases between. Germline CDR1 is SGHVS and CDR2 is FNYEAQ. This CDR3 is 15 amino acids long. In DNA, the CDR3 is TGTGCCAGCAGCTTAGATAGTACCTCCTACAATGAGCAGTTCTTC. It codes for CASSLDSTSYNEQFF.

The CDR3 region is CASSLVSQGETQYF. CDR3 DNA: TGTGCCAGCAGCTTAGTATCCCAGGGGGAGACCCAGTACTTC. The chain joins TRBV7-6 to TRBJ2-5; possible D gene TRBD1, 6 bases. Trimming shortened V by 1 base and J by 5 bases, and 11 bases separated the two germline ends. Germline V CDR1 and CDR2: SGHVS, FNYEAQ. There are 14 residues in the CDR3.

This chain uses TRBV18 with TRBJ2-3; possible D gene TRBD1, 6 bases. CDR1 and CDR2 from the germline V gene are KGHSH and LQKENI. Trimming cost V 5 bases and J 2 bases, with 11 bases left between them. This CDR3 has 14 residues. This CDR3 is CASSRGTLTDTQYF. The CDR3 bases are TGTGCCAGCTCAAGGGGGACCCTCACAGATACGCAGTATTTT.

The CDR3 region is CASKGKGSTDTQYF. CDR3 nucleotides: TGTGCCAGCAAAGGGAAGGGGAGCACAGATACGCAGTATTTT. The rearrangement joins TRBV6-5 to TRBJ2-3; TRBD1 might be the D (5 bases). The CDR3 spans 14 residues. Germline V gives CDR1 MNHEY, CDR2 SVGAGI. V shed 7 bases and J shed 0 bases, with 11 bases lying between them.

V gene TRBV27 combines with J gene TRBJ2-2; 7 positions agree with TRBD2. Unmatched junction bases numbered 4, after V lost 6 bases and J lost 0 bases. The CDR3 totals 15 residues. CDR1 is MNHEY and CDR2 is SMNVEV in the germline V gene (reference sequence). For the CDR3, the DNA is TGTGCCAGCAGAAACGGGAGGTCGAACACCGGGGAGCTGTTTTTT. This codes for CASRNGRSNTGELFF.

The chain has TRBV4-1 and TRBJ1-5; no definite D call. The CDR3 has 15 amino acids. Trimming shortened V by 0 bases and J by 6 bases, and 12 bases separated the two germline ends. CDR1 is MGHRA and CDR2 is YSYEKL in the germline V gene. CDR3: CASSQDTAVIQPQHF. The CDR3 DNA reads TGCGCCAGCAGCCAAGATACAGCAGTAATTCAGCCCCAGCATTTT.

The V call is TRBV5-8, the J call TRBJ1-2; TRBD1 matches 7 bases. This CDR3 spans 16 amino acids. With 0 bases clipped from V and 3 bases from J, the junction kept 8 bases outside the gene matches. Germline lookup yields CDR1 SGHTS and CDR2 YDEGEE. The CDR3 loop reads CASSLVYGTAYYGYTF. The CDR3 DNA is TGTGCCAGCAGCTTGGTTTACGGGACAGCTTACTATGGCTACACCTTC.

The rearrangement links TRBV27 to TRBJ2-2; the match to TRBD1 covers 8 bases. The CDR3 is 14 amino acids. In germline, CDR1 is MNHEY, CDR2 SMNVEV (reference sequence). The trim removed 6 bases at V and 4 bases at J, leaving 4 bases unmatched. CDR3 DNA sequence: TGTGCCAGCAGGGGACAGGCGGGCACCGGGGAGCTGTTTTTT. The encoded protein is CASRGQAGTGELFF.

The V and J genes are TRBV7-8 and TRBJ2-3, with 8 bases identical to TRBD2. CDR1 and CDR2 (germline): SGHVS, FQNEAQ. This CDR3 has 16 residues. Unmatched junction bases numbered 4, after V lost 2 bases and J lost 0 bases. The CDR3 loop is CASSLMGLGSTDTQYF. In nucleotides, the CDR3 is TGTGCCAGCAGCTTAATGGGACTAGGTAGCACAGATACGCAGTATTTT.

The chain carries TRBV30 and TRBJ1-5, with D perhaps TRBD1 (5 bases). Trimming cost V 1 base and J 1 base, with 5 bases left between them. Per germline, CDR1 GTSNPN and CDR2 SVGIG (reference sequence). The CDR3 covers 13 residues. The CDR3 region is CAWSGQSNQPQHF. The CDR3 nucleotides read TGTGCCTGGAGTGGACAGAGCAATCAGCCCCAGCATTTT.

The CDR3 sequence is CAGSMNRGGTEAFF. CDR3 DNA: TGTGCCGGCTCGATGAACAGGGGGGGGACTGAAGCTTTCTTT. This chain connects TRBV28 to TRBJ1-1; 8 nucleotides align to TRBD1. This CDR3 is 14 amino acids long. V dropped 11 bases and J dropped 5; count of bases not matched to a gene: 13. CDR1 is MDHEN and CDR2 is SYDVKM in the germline V gene.

The chain combines TRBV4-3 with TRBJ2-5, with D tentatively TRBD1 (5 bases). The J call may be incorrect, as the DNA end agrees better with TRBJ2-7. This CDR3 is 14 amino acids long. Germline V gene sequence: CDR1 LGHNA, CDR2 YSLEER. The DNA for the CDR3 is TGCGCCAGCAGCCAAGATGTCCAGGGCTACGAGCAGTACTTC. As protein: CASSQDVQGYEQYF.

The chain joins TRBV29-1 to TRBJ2-1; 9 nucleotides agree with TRBD2. The germline V gene has CDR1 SQVTM and CDR2 ANQGSEA. CDR3 length: 14 residues. V lost 4 bases, J lost 5 bases, and 6 bases stayed unmatched. CDR3 coding DNA: TGCAGCGTTGCACAGCGGGAGGCCCACAATGAGCAGTTCTTC. Amino acids: CSVAQREAHNEQFF.

V usage is TRBV29-1 and J usage is TRBJ1-2; D is ambiguous. Germline V gives CDR1 SQVTM, CDR2 ANQGSEA. The CDR3 spans 11 residues. V was pared by 7 bases and J by 2 bases, with 8 bases between. This CDR3 is CSAGGNYGYTF. The DNA of the CDR3 is TGCAGCGCCGGAGGGAACTATGGCTACACCTTC.

This clone was observed a handful of times. V gene TRBV12-1 combines with J gene TRBJ2-1; the D call in the table, TRBD1, was not verified against the DNA. TRBV12-1 is annotated as a pseudogene. This CDR3 contains 17 residues. CDR3 sequence reads: CASSLGIGGVEDNEQFF. DNA for the CDR3: TGTGCCAGCAGCTTAGGTATAGGGGGAGTCGAAGACAATGAGCAGTTCTTC.

V is TRBV7-9 and J is TRBJ2-1; 7 positions agree with TRBD2. CDR3 length: 17 residues. CDR1 and CDR2 from the germline V gene are SEHNR and FQNEAQ (reference sequence). J gave up 7 bases and V 5 bases, and 17 bases lay outside the gene matches. As DNA, the CDR3 is TGTGCCAGCAGCCCCCGGAGCATGGGCGGGAGCGTGAATGAGCAGTTCTTC. This gives the protein CASSPRSMGGSVNEQFF.

V gene TRBV9 combines with J gene TRBJ1-3; the D gene is possibly TRBD1 (5 bases). CDR3 length: 15 residues. V was pared by 4 bases and J by 0 bases, with 11 bases between. CDR1 SGDLS and CDR2 YYNGEE come from the germline V gene. The CDR3 DNA is TGTGCCAGCAGCCGCGGGGGGGACTCTGGAAACACCATATATTTT. Translated: CASSRGGDSGNTIYF.

This chain connects TRBV7-8 to TRBJ2-1; 11 bases are a match to TRBD2. V trimming: 4 bases; J trimming: 1 base; junction bases outside the gene matches: 6. This CDR3 has 17 residues. CDR1 is SGHVS, CDR2 FQNEAQ, per germline. CDR3 in amino acids: CASSSHIAGGSYNEQFF. The CDR3 DNA reads TGTGCCAGCAGCTCTCACATAGCGGGAGGGTCCTACAATGAGCAGTTCTTC.

This chain joins TRBV5-6 and TRBJ2-7; 12 bases line up with TRBD2. Unmatched junction bases numbered 8, after V lost 2 bases and J lost 5 bases. The CDR3 is made up of 16 amino acids. The germline V gene has CDR1 SGHDT and CDR2 YYEEEE. CDR3 loop: CASSFQTSGRFHEQYF. CDR3 sequence (DNA): TGTGCCAGCAGCTTCCAAACTAGCGGGAGGTTCCACGAGCAGTACTTC.